This T cell receptor beta chain was recovered during a study of human T cells and chemical hapten exposure. Whole-study findings and limits: The number of TCRs over 1 in 1000 frequency stayed unchanged after DPC.

The sample's time point: healthy volunteer bleed at 6 weeks. The template was total RNA from unfractionated whole blood. Attachment of unique molecular identifiers to individual cDNA molecules was performed in the library. Per the study methods: Per sample, the median was around 100,000 TCRs, with values from roughly 23,000 to 700,000. TCRdb re-derived calls from the RACE reads in MiXCR, one entry per CDR3 protein. The V and J calls reflect TCRdb's pipeline rather than the authors' work. The profile shows 65,000 to 95,000 distinct CDR3 sequences, approximately 8.6% of them singletons. The V end was cut by 4 bases, the J end by 2 bases, with 11 bases between. This CDR3 is built from 14 residues. Germline loops: CDR1 SNHLY, CDR2 FYNNEI. This clonotype turned up a few times. Its specificity is unknown.

Input material: whole blood. The TCR sequence derives from a female donor in good health. Some clones in this sample may be carry-over from other donors' samples. V is TRBV2 and J is TRBJ2-5, with D unresolved. CDR3 amino acids: CASSAFYEQETQYF. CDR3 DNA: TGTGCCAGCAGTGCGTTTTACGAGCAAGAGACCCAGTACTTC.